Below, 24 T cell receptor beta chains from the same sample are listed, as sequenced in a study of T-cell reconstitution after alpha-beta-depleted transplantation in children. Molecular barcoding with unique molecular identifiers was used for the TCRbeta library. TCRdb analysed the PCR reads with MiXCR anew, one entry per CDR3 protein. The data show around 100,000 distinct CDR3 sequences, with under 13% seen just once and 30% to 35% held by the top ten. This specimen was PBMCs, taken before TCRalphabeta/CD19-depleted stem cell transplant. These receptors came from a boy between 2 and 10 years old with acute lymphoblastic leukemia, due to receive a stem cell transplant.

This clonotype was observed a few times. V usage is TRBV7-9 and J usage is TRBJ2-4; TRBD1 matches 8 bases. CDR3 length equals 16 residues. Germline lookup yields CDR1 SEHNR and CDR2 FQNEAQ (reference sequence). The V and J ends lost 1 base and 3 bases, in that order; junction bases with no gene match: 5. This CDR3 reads CASSLGADRDKNIQYF. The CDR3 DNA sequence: TGTGCCAGCAGCTTAGGGGCGGACAGGGACAAAAACATTCAGTACTTC.

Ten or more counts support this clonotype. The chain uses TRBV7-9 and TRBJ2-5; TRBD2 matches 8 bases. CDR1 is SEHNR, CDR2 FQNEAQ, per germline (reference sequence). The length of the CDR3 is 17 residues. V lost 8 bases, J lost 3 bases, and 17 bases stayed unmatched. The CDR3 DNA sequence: TGTGCCAGCCCGCCTTCCCCGGGAGGGCCGGTAAAAGAGACCCAGTACTTC. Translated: CASPPSPGGPVKETQYF.

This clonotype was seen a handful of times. CDR3 in amino acids: CASSQVQTYNEQFF. The CDR3 bases are TGTGCCAGCAGCCAAGTGCAGACTTACAATGAGCAGTTCTTC. V gene TRBV3-1 combines with J gene TRBJ2-1, with unresolved D. In germline, CDR1 is LGHDT, CDR2 YNNKEL (reference sequence). V was cut by 1 base and J by 4 bases, with 8 bases left in between. This CDR3 spans 14 amino acids.

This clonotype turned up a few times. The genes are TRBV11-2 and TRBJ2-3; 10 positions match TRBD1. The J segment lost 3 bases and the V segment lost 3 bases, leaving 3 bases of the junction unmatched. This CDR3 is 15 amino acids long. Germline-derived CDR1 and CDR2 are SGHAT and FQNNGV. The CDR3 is CASSLGDRGTDTQYF. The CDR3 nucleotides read TGTGCCAGCAGCTTGGGGGACAGGGGAACAGATACGCAGTATTTT.

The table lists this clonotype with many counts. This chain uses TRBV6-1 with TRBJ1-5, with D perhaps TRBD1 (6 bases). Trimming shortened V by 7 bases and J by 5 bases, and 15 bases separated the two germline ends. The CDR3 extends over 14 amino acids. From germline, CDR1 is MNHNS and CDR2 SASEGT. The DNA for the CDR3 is TGTGCCAGCAAGAAGGCCGAGGGGGATCAGCCCCAGCATTTT. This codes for CASKKAEGDQPQHF.

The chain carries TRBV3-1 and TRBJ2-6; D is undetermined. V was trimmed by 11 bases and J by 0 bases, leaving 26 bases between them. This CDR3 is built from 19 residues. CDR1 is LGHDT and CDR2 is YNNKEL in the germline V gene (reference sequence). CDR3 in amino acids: CAFSPRLGTTHSGANVLTF. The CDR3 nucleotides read TGTGCCTTCAGCCCCCGGCTTGGCACCACCCACTCTGGGGCCAACGTCCTGACTTTC.

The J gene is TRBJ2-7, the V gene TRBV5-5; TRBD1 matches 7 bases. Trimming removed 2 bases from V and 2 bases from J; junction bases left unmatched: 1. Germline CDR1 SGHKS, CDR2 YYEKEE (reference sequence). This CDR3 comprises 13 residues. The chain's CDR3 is CASSFQGAYEQYF. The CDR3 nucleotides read TGTGCCAGCAGCTTTCAGGGGGCCTACGAGCAGTACTTC.

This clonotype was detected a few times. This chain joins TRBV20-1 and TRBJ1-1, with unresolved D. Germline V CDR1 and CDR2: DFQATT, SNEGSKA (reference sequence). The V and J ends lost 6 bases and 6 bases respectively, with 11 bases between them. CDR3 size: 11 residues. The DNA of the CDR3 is TGCAGTGCATACCGAATCTCTGAAGCTTTCTTT. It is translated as CSAYRISEAFF.

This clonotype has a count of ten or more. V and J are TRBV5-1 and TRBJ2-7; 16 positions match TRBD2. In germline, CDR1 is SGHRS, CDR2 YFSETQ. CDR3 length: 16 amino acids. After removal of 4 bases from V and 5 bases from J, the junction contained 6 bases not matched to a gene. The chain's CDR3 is CASSLGLAGGPDEQYF. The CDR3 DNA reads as TGCGCCAGCAGCCTGGGACTAGCGGGAGGGCCCGACGAGCAGTACTTC.

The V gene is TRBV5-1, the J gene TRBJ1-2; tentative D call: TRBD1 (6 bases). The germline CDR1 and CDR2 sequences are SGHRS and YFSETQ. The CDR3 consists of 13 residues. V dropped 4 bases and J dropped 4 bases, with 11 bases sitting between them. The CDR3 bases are TGCGCCAGCAGCGGTACAGGGACCTATGGCTACACCTTC. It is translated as CASSGTGTYGYTF.

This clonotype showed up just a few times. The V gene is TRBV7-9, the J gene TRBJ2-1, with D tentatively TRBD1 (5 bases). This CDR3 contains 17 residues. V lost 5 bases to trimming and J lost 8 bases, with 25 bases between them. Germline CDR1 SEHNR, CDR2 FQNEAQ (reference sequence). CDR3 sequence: CASSREGALVPYDEQFF. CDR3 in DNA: TGTGCCAGCAGCCGCGAAGGGGCCTTGGTCCCCTATGATGAGCAGTTCTTC.

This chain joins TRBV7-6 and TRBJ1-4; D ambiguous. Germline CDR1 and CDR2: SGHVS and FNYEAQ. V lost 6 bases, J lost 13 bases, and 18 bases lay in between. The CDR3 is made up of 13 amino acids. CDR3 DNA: TGTGCCAGCAGTTTTTCCCCACACGAGGGACTGTTTTTT. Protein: CASSFSPHEGLFF.

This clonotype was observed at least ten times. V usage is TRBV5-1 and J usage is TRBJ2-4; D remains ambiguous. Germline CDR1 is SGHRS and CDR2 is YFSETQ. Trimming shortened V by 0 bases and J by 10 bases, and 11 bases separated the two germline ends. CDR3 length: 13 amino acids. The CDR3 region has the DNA TGCGCCAGCAGCTTGGGCGGCCAACGGATTCAGTACTTC. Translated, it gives CASSLGGQRIQYF.

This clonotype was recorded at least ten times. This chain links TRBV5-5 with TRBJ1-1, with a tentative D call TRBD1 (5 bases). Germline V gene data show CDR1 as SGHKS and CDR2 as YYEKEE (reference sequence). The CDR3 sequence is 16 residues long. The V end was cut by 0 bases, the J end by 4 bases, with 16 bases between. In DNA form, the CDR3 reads TGTGCCAGCAGCTTGGAGGGGCACACGTCGCTCACTGAAGCTTTCTTT. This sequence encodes CASSLEGHTSLTEAFF.

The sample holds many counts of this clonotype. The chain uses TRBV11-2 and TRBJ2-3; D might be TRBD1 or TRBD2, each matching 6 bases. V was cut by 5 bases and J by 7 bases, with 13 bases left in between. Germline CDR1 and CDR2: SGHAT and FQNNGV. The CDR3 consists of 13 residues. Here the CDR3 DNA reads TGTGCCAGCAGCGGAGGGGGAAGGAATACGCAGTATTTT. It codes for CASSGGGRNTQYF.

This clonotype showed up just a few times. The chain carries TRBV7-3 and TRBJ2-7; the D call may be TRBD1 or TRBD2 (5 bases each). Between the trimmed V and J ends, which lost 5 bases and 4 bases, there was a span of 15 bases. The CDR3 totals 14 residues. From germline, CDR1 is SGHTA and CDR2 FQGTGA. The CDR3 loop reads CASSPRGRLYEQYF. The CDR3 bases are TGTGCCAGCAGCCCTCGGGGCAGACTTTACGAGCAGTACTTC.

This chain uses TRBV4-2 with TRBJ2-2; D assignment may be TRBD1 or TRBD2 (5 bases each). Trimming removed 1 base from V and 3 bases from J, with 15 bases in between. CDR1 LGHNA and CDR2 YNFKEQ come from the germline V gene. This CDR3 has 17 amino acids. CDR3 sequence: CASSQVVGVVDTGELFF. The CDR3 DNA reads TGTGCCAGCAGCCAAGTGGTGGGGGTCGTTGACACCGGGGAGCTGTTTTTT.

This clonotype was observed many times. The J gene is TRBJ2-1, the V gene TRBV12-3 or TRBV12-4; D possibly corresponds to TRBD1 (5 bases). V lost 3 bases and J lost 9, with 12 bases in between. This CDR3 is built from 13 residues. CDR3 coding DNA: TGTGCCAGCAGTTTCGCAGGGTCGGGTGAGCAGTTCTTC. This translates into CASSFAGSGEQFF.

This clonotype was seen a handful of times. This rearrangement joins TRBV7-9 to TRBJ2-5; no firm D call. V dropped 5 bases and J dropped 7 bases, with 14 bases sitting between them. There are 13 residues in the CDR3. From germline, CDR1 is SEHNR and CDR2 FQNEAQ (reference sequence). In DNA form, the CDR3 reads TGTGCCAGCAGCCCTGGGCTCTTCCCGACCCAGTACTTC. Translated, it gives CASSPGLFPTQYF.

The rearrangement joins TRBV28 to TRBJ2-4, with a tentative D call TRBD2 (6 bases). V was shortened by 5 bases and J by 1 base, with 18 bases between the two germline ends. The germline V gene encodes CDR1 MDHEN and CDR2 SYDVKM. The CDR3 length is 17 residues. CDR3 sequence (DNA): TGTGCCAGCAGTCCCCCATTCCGGAGGGTGGCCAAAAACATTCAGTACTTC. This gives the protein CASSPPFRRVAKNIQYF.

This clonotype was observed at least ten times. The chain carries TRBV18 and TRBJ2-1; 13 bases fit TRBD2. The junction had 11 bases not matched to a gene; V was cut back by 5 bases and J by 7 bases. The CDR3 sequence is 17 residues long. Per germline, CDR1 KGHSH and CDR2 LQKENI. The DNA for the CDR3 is TGTGCCAGCTCATCAAGGACTAGCGGGAGTTTCATGAATGAGCAGTTCTTC. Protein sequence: CASSSRTSGSFMNEQFF.

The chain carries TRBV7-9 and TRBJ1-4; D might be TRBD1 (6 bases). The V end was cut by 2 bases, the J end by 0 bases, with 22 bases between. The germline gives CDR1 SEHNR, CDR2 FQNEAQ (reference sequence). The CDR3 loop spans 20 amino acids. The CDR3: CASSLQIVREQGPTNEKLFF. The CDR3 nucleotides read TGTGCCAGCAGCTTACAAATCGTCCGCGAACAGGGACCAACTAATGAAAAACTGTTTTTT. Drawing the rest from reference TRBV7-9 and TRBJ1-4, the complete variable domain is DTGVSQNPRHKITKRGQNVTFRCDPISEHNRLYWYRQTLGQGPEFLTYFQNEAQLEKSRLLSDRFSAERPKGSFSTLEIQRTEQGDSAMYLCASSLQIVREQGPTNEKLFFGSGTQLSVL.

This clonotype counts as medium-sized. CDR3 region: CASSFSGNNNEQFF. DNA of the CDR3: TGTGCCAGCAGCTTTAGCGGGAACAACAATGAGCAGTTCTTC. The chain has TRBV7-3 and TRBJ2-1; 8 bases line up with TRBD2. CDR3 length: 14 residues. Trimming at V came to 3 bases and at J to 5 bases, leaving 3 bases not matched to a gene. Per germline, CDR1 SGHTA and CDR2 FQGTGA.

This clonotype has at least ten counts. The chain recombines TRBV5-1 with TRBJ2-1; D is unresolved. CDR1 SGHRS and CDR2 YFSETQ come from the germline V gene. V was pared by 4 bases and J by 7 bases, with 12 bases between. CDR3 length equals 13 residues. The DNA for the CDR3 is TGCGCCAGCAGCCCCCCCCTCCCGAATGAGCAGTTCTTC. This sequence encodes CASSPPLPNEQFF. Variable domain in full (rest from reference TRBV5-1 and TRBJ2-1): KAGVTQTPRYLIKTRGQQVTLSCSPISGHRSVSWYQQTPGQGLQFLFEYFSETQRNKGNFPGRFSGRQFSNSRSEMNVSTLELGDSALYLCASSPPLPNEQFFGPGTRLTVL.